Below, 23 T cell receptor beta chains from the same sample are listed, as sequenced in a study of shared clonotypes between healthy human individuals (TCRdb year 2020). The protocol used for the library was the immunoSEQ multiplex PCR assay. The immuneACCESS repertoire file appears here via TCRdb, limited to in-frame rearrangements. These files lack a portion of the clones; in checked studies, under half of the deficit traces to unresolved V genes, and the cause of the others is not known. A total of some 690,000 clones appear in this sample, about 90% of them only once. The top ten clones comprise 34% of the sample. The sequenced material came from memory CD8+ T cells from PBMCs. Per the publication, the cell subset or site label means: CD45RO+ cells pooled with CCR7-negative TemRA cells. The source of these receptors is a man aged 18-30 years in good health. Some clones in this sample may be carry-over from other donors' samples.

The chain is built from TRBV21-1 and TRBJ2-7. TRBV21-1 is listed as a pseudogene. CDR3 size: 12 residues. The CDR3 loop is CASQRASYEQYF. The CDR3 region has the DNA TGTGCCAGCCAAAGGGCCTCCTACGAGCAGTACTTC.

The rearrangement joins TRBV28 to TRBJ1-4; D gene unclear. CDR1 and CDR2 (germline): MDHEN, SYDVKM. The CDR3 length is 14 residues. The V end lost 7 bases, the J end lost 0 bases, and 9 bases lay between the germline ends. CDR3 nucleotide sequence: TGTGCCAGCACAGGACGCTCAACTAATGAAAAACTGTTTTTT. Residues: CASTGRSTNEKLFF.

This clone occurred once. DNA of the CDR3: TGTGCCAGCAGCCGAGTAGGGGGGCGCAAAGAGACCCAGTACTTC. This gives the protein CASSRVGGRKETQYF. J is TRBJ2-5 and V is TRBV7-6; the D call may be TRBD1 or TRBD2 (6 bases each). Germline V lookup: CDR1 SGHVS, CDR2 FNYEAQ. This CDR3 spans 15 amino acids. V was trimmed by 5 bases and J by 3 bases, leaving 16 bases between them. Complete variable domain (other parts from reference TRBV7-6 and TRBJ2-5): GAGVSQSPRYKVTKRGQDVALRCDPISGHVSLYWYRQALGQGPEFLTYFNYEAQQDKSGLPNDRFSAERPEGSISTLTIQRTEQRDSAMYRCASSRVGGRKETQYFGPGTRLLVL.

The chain combines TRBV5-1 with TRBJ2-3, with 10 bases identical to TRBD2. Germline V gene data show CDR1 as SGHRS and CDR2 as YFSETQ. V shed 1 base, J shed 4 bases, and the junction held 3 bases outside the gene matches. This CDR3 region has 15 residues. CDR3 nucleotide sequence: TGCGCCAGCAGCTTGATCAGCGGGAGGGCAGATACGCAGTATTTT. It is translated as CASSLISGRADTQYF.

The chain is built from TRBV10-3 and TRBJ2-7, with D perhaps matching TRBD1 or TRBD2 (5 bases each). The V gene lost 10 bases and the J gene lost 2 bases, with 12 bases spanning the gap. The germline V gene encodes CDR1 ENHRY and CDR2 SYGVKD. The CDR3 sequence is 12 residues long. The CDR3 loop is CATRDAPYEQYF. The CDR3 bases are TGTGCCACTAGGGACGCACCCTACGAGCAGTACTTC.

This chain's CDR3 is CAISDTSGRNTGELFF. CDR3 sequence (DNA): TGTGCCATCAGTGACACCAGCGGGAGGAACACCGGGGAGCTGTTTTTT. The rearrangement links TRBV10-3 to TRBJ2-2; 8 bases agree with TRBD2. This CDR3 comprises 16 residues. Germline trimming cut 3 bases from V and 1 base from J; bases unmatched to any gene: 4. Germline assignment: CDR1 ENHRY and CDR2 SYGVKD.

J is TRBJ2-1 and V is TRBV28; either TRBD1 or TRBD2 may fit D (6 bases each). V was cut by 5 bases and J by 8 bases, with 19 bases left in between. The CDR3 spans 15 residues. Looked up from germline, CDR1 is MDHEN and CDR2 is SYDVKM. As DNA, the CDR3 is TGTGCCAGCAGTCGATCGTGGGGGGCTCGTCATGAGCAGTTCTTC. Protein: CASSRSWGARHEQFF.

This chain uses TRBV28 with TRBJ2-7; D not resolved. V gave up 3 bases and J gave up 2 bases, with 14 bases separating them. The germline V gene encodes CDR1 MDHEN and CDR2 SYDVKM. The CDR3 consists of 15 residues. The CDR3 is CASSFNSLPPYEQYF. CDR3 coding DNA: TGTGCCAGCAGTTTCAATAGCCTGCCCCCCTACGAGCAGTACTTC.

The chain employs TRBV7-6 and TRBJ2-2; TRBD1 is a possible D gene (5 bases). The V gene's germline CDR1 is SGHVS and CDR2 FNYEAQ. The ends were cut back, 5 bases at V and 5 bases at J, with 12 bases in the middle. The CDR3 has 14 residues. The CDR3 region is CASSNRQSTGELFF. CDR3 in DNA: TGTGCCAGCAGCAACCGACAGTCTACCGGGGAGCTGTTTTTT.

This chain connects TRBV7-9 to TRBJ2-3, with 10 bases lining up with TRBD1. The CDR3 runs to 17 residues. Germline V CDR1 and CDR2: SEHNR, FQNEAQ (reference sequence). J was trimmed by 4 bases and V by 1 base; bases with no gene match: 8. CDR3 region: CASSLESGDRGPDTQYF. The CDR3 DNA is TGTGCCAGCAGCTTAGAGTCAGGGGACAGGGGTCCAGATACGCAGTATTTT. The complete variable domain, with remaining parts taken from reference TRBV7-9 and TRBJ2-3, reads DTGVSQNPRHKITKRGQNVTFRCDPISEHNRLYWYRQTLGQGPEFLTYFQNEAQLEKSRLLSDRFSAERPKGSFSTLEIQRTEQGDSAMYLCASSLESGDRGPDTQYFGPGTRLTVL.

This clone was recorded only once. The CDR3 DNA reads as TGTGCCAGCAGCTTAGCCCCGACAGGGGATCACTATGGCTACACCTTC. Its translation is CASSLAPTGDHYGYTF. V gene TRBV7-9 combines with J gene TRBJ1-2, with 8 bases aligning to TRBD1. This CDR3 comprises 16 residues. V lost 0 bases to trimming and J lost 3 bases; unmatched junction nucleotides: 6. Germline CDR1 SEHNR, CDR2 FQNEAQ (reference sequence).

This chain connects TRBV5-1 to TRBJ2-1, with 7 bases lining up with TRBD2. CDR1 is SGHRS, CDR2 YFSETQ, per germline. CDR3 length: 15 amino acids. With 1 base clipped from V and 5 bases from J, the junction kept 6 bases outside the gene matches. CDR3 loop: CASSLWAGVDNEQFF. The CDR3 DNA follows: TGCGCCAGCAGCTTGTGGGCGGGAGTGGACAATGAGCAGTTCTTC.

The rearrangement uses TRBV21-1 and TRBJ1-5; the D segment call TRBD1 is taken from the table without a DNA check. TRBV21-1 is noted as a pseudogene. This CDR3 has 16 amino acids. DNA of the CDR3: TGTGCCAGCAGCAAAGGCCTACAGGGTAAGGATCAGCCCCAGCATTTT. Its protein product is CASSKGLQGKDQPQHF.

The chain's CDR3 is CASSQGGLPNTGELFF. CDR3 DNA: TGTGCCAGCAGCCAGGGGGGACTACCGAACACCGGGGAGCTGTTTTTT. The chain is built from TRBV4-2 and TRBJ2-2, with 7 bases matching TRBD2. V gave up 3 bases and J gave up 0 bases; unmatched junction bases: 4. CDR1 and CDR2 (germline): LGHNA, YNFKEQ. The CDR3 length is 16 residues.

The gene calls are TRBV10-2 and TRBJ2-7; 8 bases match TRBD2. The CDR3 runs to 15 residues. Germline V gives CDR1 WSHSY, CDR2 SAAADI. Trimming cost V 5 bases and J 2 bases; bases outside gene matches: 8. The CDR3 is CASSSVLAATYEQYF. CDR3 nucleotide sequence: TGCGCCAGCAGTTCGGTACTAGCGGCGACCTACGAGCAGTACTTC.

The rearrangement links TRBV27 to TRBJ2-7; 7 bases map to TRBD2. Trimming cost V 0 bases and J 6 bases; bases outside gene matches: 5. The CDR3 has 14 amino acids. Looked up from germline, CDR1 is MNHEY and CDR2 is SMNVEV (reference sequence). The CDR3 DNA follows: TGTGCCAGCAGTTTATCTCGCGGGAGCAGCGAGCAGTACTTC. Encoded protein: CASSLSRGSSEQYF.

The rearrangement joins TRBV5-6 to TRBJ2-7; D is possibly TRBD1 (6 bases). Trimming took 4 bases from V and 6 from J, leaving 14 bases between them. Germline V gives CDR1 SGHDT, CDR2 YYEEEE. The CDR3 loop spans 13 amino acids. The CDR3 region has the DNA TGTGCCAGCAGCAAGGGACCACAGGGCGAGCAGTACTTC. This translates into CASSKGPQGEQYF.

This sequence joins TRBV14 and TRBJ1-2, with unresolved D. Germline loops: CDR1 SGHDN, CDR2 FVKESK. CDR3 length: 12 amino acids. V shed 4 bases and J shed 8 bases, with 11 bases lying between them. The CDR3 bases are TGTGCCAGCAGCCTTGGACTTAACGGCTACACCTTC. Protein product: CASSLGLNGYTF.

The chain employs TRBV9 and TRBJ2-2, with a possible D match to TRBD1 (5 bases). Germline CDR1 and CDR2: SGDLS and YYNGEE. The CDR3 covers 15 residues. The V end was cut by 4 bases, the J end by 4 bases, with 14 bases between. CDR3 coding DNA: TGTGCCAGCAGCCCCGACAGACCTGGCACCGGGGAGCTGTTTTTT. Its translation is CASSPDRPGTGELFF. The variable domain in full, completed from reference TRBV9 and TRBJ2-2, reads DSGVTQTPKHLITATGQRVTLRCSPRSGDLSVYWYQQSLDQGLQFLIQYYNGEERAKGNILERFSAQQFPDLHSELNLSSLELGDSALYFCASSPDRPGTGELFFGEGSRLTVL.

Here the CDR3 DNA reads TGTGCCATCAGTGAGTCGGCGGGGGGACAAGAGACCCAGTACTTC. Protein product: CAISESAGGQETQYF. The chain carries TRBV10-3 and TRBJ2-5; TRBD2 matches 8 bases. The J segment lost 2 bases and the V segment lost 0 bases, leaving 2 bases of the junction unmatched. CDR1 is ENHRY, CDR2 SYGVKD, per germline. The CDR3 spans 15 residues.

J is TRBJ2-1 and V is TRBV13; 13 positions match TRBD2. J was trimmed by 7 bases and V by 4 bases; bases with no gene match: 7. CDR1 and CDR2 from the germline V gene are PRHDT and FYEKMQ (reference sequence). CDR3 length: 16 amino acids. CDR3 DNA sequence: TGTGCCAGCAGCTCCTTACTAGCGGGAGGGCGTAATGAGCAGTTCTTC. Residues: CASSSLLAGGRNEQFF.

The J gene is TRBJ1-5, the V gene TRBV10-3; D call uncertain. Trimming stripped 3 bases from V and 0 bases from J, with 0 bases between. Per germline, CDR1 ENHRY and CDR2 SYGVKD. The CDR3 totals 12 residues. CDR3 nucleotide sequence: TGTGCCATCAGTGATAGCAATCAGCCCCAGCATTTT. It is translated as CAISDSNQPQHF.

The chain has TRBV18 and TRBJ2-1, with 11 bases aligning to TRBD2. V was pared by 2 bases and J by 4 bases, with 7 bases of the junction left unmatched. Germline CDR1 KGHSH, CDR2 LQKENI. The CDR3 consists of 17 residues. CDR3 DNA sequence: TGTGCCAGCTCACCAGGGGGACTAGCGGAGGGGTACAATGAGCAGTTCTTC. Translated, it gives CASSPGGLAEGYNEQFF.